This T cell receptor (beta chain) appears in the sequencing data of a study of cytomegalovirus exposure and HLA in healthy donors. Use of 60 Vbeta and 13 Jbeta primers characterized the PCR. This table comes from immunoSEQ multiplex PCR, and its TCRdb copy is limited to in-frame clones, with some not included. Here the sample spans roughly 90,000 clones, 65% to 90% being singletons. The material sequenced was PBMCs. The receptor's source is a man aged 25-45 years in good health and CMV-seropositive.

CDR3: CASSSPAGGGTDTQYF. In nucleotides, the CDR3 is TGTGCCAGCAGTTCCCCAGCGGGAGGGGGCACAGATACGCAGTATTTT. The chain couples TRBV6-5 to TRBJ2-3; 10 bases agree with TRBD2. The germline gives CDR1 MNHEY, CDR2 SVGAGI. V lost 4 bases, J lost 1 base, and 5 bases stayed unmatched. The CDR3 is 16 residues long.